The 21 T cell receptor beta chains presented below share a single source sample, sequenced in a study of T-cell memory formation after mild COVID-19. TCRdb re-called the 5' RACE reads through MiXCR, storing one row per CDR3 protein. The sample carries 250,000 to 350,000 distinct CDR3 sequences, just under 20% recorded once. Source material: PBMCs or a T cell subset sorted from them (not recorded which). The source is a man younger than 30 who had mild COVID-19 (a few samples of this study predate the infection). Cell type and time point are not known.

A few counts support this clonotype. CDR3 amino acids: CASSFQRGGDEQFF. The DNA for the CDR3 is TGCGCCAGCAGCTTCCAGCGGGGGGGCGATGAGCAGTTCTTC. The genes are TRBV5-1 and TRBJ2-1; 10 positions agree with TRBD2. Unmatched junction bases numbered 4, after V lost 2 bases and J lost 8 bases. Germline CDR1 and CDR2: SGHRS and YFSETQ. The CDR3 totals 14 residues.

V gene TRBV10-3 combines with J gene TRBJ1-1, with unresolved D. V lost 6 bases and J lost 1, with 9 bases in between. The CDR3 length is 13 residues. CDR1 ENHRY and CDR2 SYGVKD come from the germline V gene. As DNA, the CDR3 is TGTGCCATCAGCCGAGGACCGAACACTGAAGCTTTCTTT. Protein: CAISRGPNTEAFF.

V and J are TRBV12-5 and TRBJ2-1; D is undetermined. The CDR3 extends over 12 amino acids. In germline, CDR1 is LGHNT, CDR2 FRNRAP. V shed 0 bases and J shed 9 bases, with 6 bases lying between them. The CDR3 bases are TGTGCTAGTGGTTTGGTACGGGTTGAGCAGTTCTTC. Its protein product is CASGLVRVEQFF. Looking up the rest from reference TRBV12-5 and TRBJ2-1 gives the full variable domain: DARVTQTPRHKVTEMGQEVTMRCQPILGHNTVFWYRQTMMQGLELLAYFRNRAPLDDSGMPKDRFSAEMPDATLATLKIQPSEPRDSAVYFCASGLVRVEQFFGPGTRLTVL.

There are a few counts of this clonotype. This CDR3 reads CASSPRGRTYGYTF. The DNA for the CDR3 is TGCGCCAGCAGCCCACGAGGACGGACCTATGGCTACACCTTC. J is TRBJ1-2 and V is TRBV5-1; unclear D gene. V shed 4 bases and J shed 4 bases, with 14 bases lying between them. CDR1 and CDR2 (germline): SGHRS, YFSETQ. This CDR3 comprises 14 residues.

V and J are TRBV9 and TRBJ2-5, with D uncertain. CDR1 and CDR2 from the germline V gene are SGDLS and YYNGEE. V lost 5 bases, J lost 2 bases, and 19 bases lay in between. This CDR3 contains 16 residues. The DNA of the CDR3 is TGTGCCAGCAGTAAGAGTGGGCAGGCGACGCAAGAGACCCAGTACTTC. This translates into CASSKSGQATQETQYF.

J is TRBJ2-5 and V is TRBV6-5; 8 positions match TRBD2. V was clipped by 7 bases and J by 5 bases; unmatched bases: 6. CDR1 is MNHEY and CDR2 is SVGAGI in the germline V gene. There are 13 residues in the CDR3. The CDR3: CASMDGGAETQYF. CDR3 bases: TGTGCCAGCATGGACGGGGGGGCGGAGACCCAGTACTTC.

The chain has TRBV5-4 and TRBJ1-2, with 8 bases matching TRBD1. The CDR3 sequence is 15 residues long. Germline lookup yields CDR1 SGHNT and CDR2 YYREEE (reference sequence). V shed 5 bases and J 4 bases; nucleotides not matched to a gene: 10. CDR3 nucleotides: TGTGCCAGCAGTACCGACAGGGGAGGTGGCTATGGCTACACCTTC. Translation: CASSTDRGGGYGYTF.

The CDR3 bases are TGTGCCACCAGTGATCATCAGGGGGTGGCCTACGAGCAGTACGTC. Translating it yields CATSDHQGVAYEQYV. The chain couples TRBV24-1 to TRBJ2-7, with TRBD1 matching 7 bases. The V and J ends lost 3 bases and 2 bases, in that order; junction bases with no gene match: 6. This CDR3 is 15 amino acids long. Germline V lookup: CDR1 KGHDR, CDR2 SFDVKD.

This rearrangement joins TRBV20-1 to TRBJ1-1; D perhaps matches TRBD1 (5 bases). The ends were cut back, 3 bases at V and 1 base at J, with 9 bases in the middle. In germline, CDR1 is DFQATT, CDR2 SNEGSKA (reference sequence). The CDR3 has 13 amino acids. In DNA form, the CDR3 reads TGCAGTGCTAGGTTTGGACAGAACACTGAAGCTTTCTTT. It yields the protein CSARFGQNTEAFF.

A few counts support this clonotype. This chain connects TRBV20-1 to TRBJ2-3; D ambiguous. The CDR3 sequence is 15 residues long. Germline values: CDR1 DFQATT, CDR2 SNEGSKA (reference sequence). The germline V and J ends were trimmed by 0 bases and 6 bases, with 16 bases remaining between them. DNA of the CDR3: TGCAGTGCTAGAGATTTTCTCGAGACTTCGGATACGCAGTATTTT. Its translation is CSARDFLETSDTQYF.

The table lists this clonotype with a few counts. The genes are TRBV19 and TRBJ1-4; D gene ambiguous. Germline V gene sequence: CDR1 LNHDA, CDR2 SQIVND (reference sequence). V lost 8 bases to trimming and J lost 1 base, with 11 bases between them. This CDR3 spans 14 amino acids. CDR3 in amino acids: CASAGTVTNEKLFF. CDR3 DNA sequence: TGTGCCAGTGCGGGTACGGTAACTAATGAAAAACTGTTTTTT.

The gene calls are TRBV15 and TRBJ2-3; perhaps TRBD1 as D (5 bases). The CDR3 is made up of 15 amino acids. Looked up from germline, CDR1 is LNHNV and CDR2 is YYDKDF (reference sequence). Trimming took off 3 bases at V and 3 bases at J, with 13 bases between the two ends. The CDR3 sequence is CATSRAWQGTDTQYF. The CDR3 DNA reads TGTGCCACCAGCAGGGCGTGGCAGGGAACAGATACGCAGTATTTT. The complete variable domain, with remaining parts taken from reference TRBV15 and TRBJ2-3, reads DAMVIQNPRYQVTQFGKPVTLSCSQTLNHNVMYWYQQKSSQAPKLLFHYYDKDFNNEADTPDNFQSRRPNTSFCFLDIRSPGLGDTAMYLCATSRAWQGTDTQYFGPGTRLTVL.

This clonotype has only a few counts. The chain recombines TRBV9 with TRBJ1-1; D unresolved. The germline CDR1 and CDR2 sequences are SGDLS and YYNGEE. The CDR3 is made up of 14 amino acids. Trimming took off 0 bases at V and 4 bases at J, with 10 bases between the two ends. The CDR3 nucleotides read TGTGCCAGCAGCGTAGGTTCGGGGAGCACTGAAGCTTTCTTT. Its translation is CASSVGSGSTEAFF.

The chain links TRBV20-1 to TRBJ1-5, with D uncertain. Germline V gene data show CDR1 as DFQATT and CDR2 as SNEGSKA (reference sequence). Trimming stripped 1 base from V and 4 bases from J, with 5 bases between. This CDR3 contains 12 residues. For the CDR3, the DNA is TGCAGTGCTAGAGGTTTTAATCAGCCCCAGCATTTT. Translating gives CSARGFNQPQHF.

This clonotype has only a few counts. V usage is TRBV7-9 and J usage is TRBJ2-7; TRBD2 matches 10 bases. CDR3 length equals 15 residues. V shed 6 bases and J 3 bases; nucleotides not matched to a gene: 8. Germline V gene data show CDR1 as SEHNR and CDR2 as FQNEAQ (reference sequence). The CDR3 DNA is TGTGCCAGCAGTGACCGGACTAGCGGTTACTACGAGCAGTACGTC. Amino acid sequence: CASSDRTSGYYEQYV.

The CDR3 coding sequence is TGCAGCGTTGTCACGGACAGGGGCAATCAGCCCCAGCATTTT. Translating it yields CSVVTDRGNQPQHF. J is TRBJ1-5 and V is TRBV29-1; 8 nucleotides agree with TRBD1. The CDR3 loop spans 14 amino acids. Germline V gives CDR1 SQVTM, CDR2 ANQGSEA. The V segment lost 4 bases and the J segment 2 bases; nucleotides outside the gene matches: 4.

The rearrangement joins TRBV12-3 or TRBV12-4 to TRBJ2-3; D unresolved. Between the trimmed V and J ends, which lost 2 bases and 0 bases, there was a span of 9 bases. The CDR3 contains 15 residues. The CDR3 sequence: CASSLLLPSTDTQYF. CDR3 bases: TGTGCCAGCAGTTTACTACTCCCTAGCACAGATACGCAGTATTTT.

The chain employs TRBV6-5 and TRBJ2-5; D is perhaps TRBD1 (5 bases). Per germline, CDR1 MNHEY and CDR2 SVGAGI. Trimming removed 8 bases at V and 4 bases at J, with 11 bases between. This CDR3 is built from 12 residues. The CDR3 region is CASGHSVETQYF. In nucleotides, the CDR3 is TGTGCCAGCGGACACTCGGTAGAGACCCAGTACTTC.

In this sample, this clonotype turned up a few times. The rearrangement uses TRBV7-2 and TRBJ1-6; the match to TRBD1 covers 8 bases. With V trimmed by 1 base and J by 9 bases, 14 bases remained unmatched. Germline V CDR1 and CDR2: SGHTA, FQGNSA. The CDR3 covers 18 residues. In nucleotides, the CDR3 is TGTGCCAGCAGCTTAGAGAGGACAGGGACCTTGAACCTTTCACCCCTCCACTTT. Protein: CASSLERTGTLNLSPLHF.

The chain has TRBV5-5 and TRBJ1-4; D uncertain. V was pared by 2 bases and J by 8 bases, with 10 bases between. Germline CDR1 SGHKS, CDR2 YYEKEE (reference sequence). The length of the CDR3 is 13 residues. The CDR3 region has the DNA TGTGCCAGCAGCTTAGTCCGGGGAGAAAAACTGTTTTTT. This encodes CASSLVRGEKLFF.

V gene TRBV12-3 or TRBV12-4 combines with J gene TRBJ2-2, with 7 bases matching TRBD2. Unmatched junction bases numbered 7, after V lost 6 bases and J lost 0 bases. The CDR3 runs 16 residues. In nucleotides, the CDR3 is TGTGCCAGCAGCCCCATGGCGGGGGCGAACACCGGGGAGCTGTTTTTT. This sequence encodes CASSPMAGANTGELFF.